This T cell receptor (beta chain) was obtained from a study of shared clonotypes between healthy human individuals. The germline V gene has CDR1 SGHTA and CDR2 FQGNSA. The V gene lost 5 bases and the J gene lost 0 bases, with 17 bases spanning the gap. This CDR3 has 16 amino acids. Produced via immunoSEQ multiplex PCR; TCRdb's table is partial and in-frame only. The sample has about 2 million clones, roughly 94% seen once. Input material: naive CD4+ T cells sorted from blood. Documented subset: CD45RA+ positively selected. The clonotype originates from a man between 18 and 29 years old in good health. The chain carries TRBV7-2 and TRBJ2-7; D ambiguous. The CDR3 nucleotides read TGTGCCAGCAGCGTCGGACGCTCCCTGAACTCCTACGAGCAGTACTTC. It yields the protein CASSVGRSLNSYEQYF.